These 7 T cell receptor beta chains were sequenced from one sample in a study of T cells in localized non-small cell lung cancer. TCRdb keeps only in-frame clones here, not all; method: immunoSEQ multiplex PCR. This table has some 7,800 clones, around 87% appearing once. Sequenced material: peripheral blood, taken before any cancer treatment. These receptors were taken from a male donor aged 60 or older with stage III lung adenocarcinoma.

V gene TRBV30 combines with J gene TRBJ2-1, with no clear D. Germline CDR1 GTSNPN, CDR2 SVGIG (reference sequence). CDR3 length equals 12 residues. V lost 3 bases, J lost 3 bases, and 6 bases lay in between. The CDR3 region is CAWSPNYNEQFF. The CDR3 DNA sequence: TGTGCCTGGAGCCCGAACTACAATGAGCAGTTCTTC.

The chain employs TRBV25-1 and TRBJ2-3; D may be TRBD1 or TRBD2 (5 bases each). The CDR3 runs 17 residues. V dropped 3 bases and J dropped 2 bases, with 18 bases sitting between them. From germline, CDR1 is MGHDK and CDR2 SYGVNS. CDR3 amino acids: CASSDQLTVGATDTQYF. The CDR3 DNA reads as TGTGCCAGCAGTGACCAGTTGACAGTGGGAGCCACAGATACGCAGTATTTT.

The J gene is TRBJ1-1, the V gene TRBV5-8; D gene uncertain. Between the trimmed V and J ends, which lost 7 bases and 0 bases, there was a span of 13 bases. CDR1 SGHTS and CDR2 YDEGEE come from the germline V gene. This CDR3 has 14 residues. The CDR3 is CASSRLPLNTEAFF. CDR3 nucleotides: TGTGCCAGCTCTCGATTGCCCCTGAACACTGAAGCTTTCTTT.

This sequence joins TRBV6-5 and TRBJ2-2; D is ambiguous. The CDR3 has 12 residues. CDR1 and CDR2 from the germline V gene are MNHEY and SVGAGI. V lost 4 bases to trimming and J lost 6 bases, with 6 bases between them. This chain's CDR3 is CASSSSSGELFF. CDR3 DNA sequence: TGTGCCAGCAGTTCGAGTTCCGGGGAGCTGTTTTTT.

This clone was picked up one time. This chain links TRBV30 with TRBJ1-5, with 7 bases aligning to TRBD1. The CDR3 is 15 residues long. Germline V gives CDR1 GTSNPN, CDR2 SVGIG (reference sequence). V trimming: 1 base; J trimming: 6 bases; junction bases outside the gene matches: 9. CDR3 coding DNA: TGTGCCTGGAGTGGCAGGGGGGTTTACAGTCAGCCCCAGCATTTT. It translates to CAWSGRGVYSQPQHF. Full variable domain (rest looked up from reference TRBV30 and TRBJ1-5): SQTIHQWPATLVQPVGSPLSLECTVEGTSNPNLYWYRQAAGRGLQLLFYSVGIGQISSEVPQNLSASRPQDRQFILSSKKLLLSDSGFYLCAWSGRGVYSQPQHFGDGTRLSIL.

This chain joins TRBV4-1 and TRBJ1-2, with TRBD1 as a possible D gene (5 bases). V dropped 1 base and J dropped 5 bases, with 11 bases sitting between them. This CDR3 is 14 amino acids long. Germline CDR1 MGHRA, CDR2 YSYEKL. CDR3 protein: CASSQVGRGYGYTF. The DNA for the CDR3 is TGCGCCAGCAGCCAAGTCGGAAGGGGATATGGCTACACCTTC.

The chain combines TRBV10-1 with TRBJ2-7, with TRBD1 matching over 7 bases. This CDR3 comprises 17 residues. Germline V gene data show CDR1 as WNHNN and CDR2 as SYGVQD (reference sequence). J was trimmed by 0 bases and V by 3 bases; bases with no gene match: 11. The CDR3 protein is CASSEFSATGPSYEQYF. CDR3 coding DNA: TGCGCCAGCAGTGAATTTTCCGCGACAGGGCCCTCCTACGAGCAGTACTTC.